This T cell receptor beta chain was documented in a study of shared clonotypes between healthy human individuals. Across the whole study: Used for every donor were three CD4 naive, three CD4 memory, two CD8 naive and one CD8 memory plate.

Study-wide results and caveats: The study found about 5.1% of naive CD4 clonotypes shared across several donors.

The CDR3 spans 14 residues. The germline gives CDR1 MNHEY, CDR2 SVGAGI. After removal of 3 bases from V and 7 bases from J, the junction contained 4 bases not matched to a gene. Each PCR replicate from the sorted subsets contained about 200 ng DNA, which is roughly 33,000 T cell genomes. In the original analysis: Junction-only sequences produced by ImmunoSEQ had no quality scores, so filtering differed. Only in-frame clones appear in the TCRdb table, and some are missing; sequencing was by immunoSEQ multiplex PCR. V and J calls plus clone size are reproduced from that table; the DNA served to infer D and trimming. The table includes fewer than 400,000 clones, approximately 79% detected once. Worth noting for this clone: Its antigen is undetermined. This CDR3 is also generated by other DNA sequences in the sample.

Sequences were obtained from memory CD4+ T cells sorted from blood. Subset here: CD45RA-negative fraction. The V call is TRBV6-5, the J call TRBJ2-1; TRBD2 matches 9 bases. This sequence originates from a man younger than 40 in good health. This CDR3 is CASSYLAGPNEQFF. The CDR3 DNA reads TGTGCCAGCAGTTATCTAGCGGGACCGAATGAGCAGTTCTTC.